This note documents a single T cell receptor beta chain sequence. It lacks a known antigen. No base-level quality is on record; no much larger clone is a single base apart. To identify antigen-specific CD4+ T cell clonotypes by their expansion, the ViraFEST assay first stimulated PBMC with viral peptide pools and then applied TCR sequencing. After approximately 11 days of culture, CD4+ T cells were isolated with the EasySep CD4+ T cell isolation kit. Negative nucleocapsid antibody results before and after vaccination confirmed that the healthy vaccine recipients had no prior SARS-CoV-2 infection. Approximately 2 million PBMC per well were cultured in IMDM with approximately 5% human AB serum, around 10 IU/ml IL-2 and gentamicin, plus 10 ug/ml peptides. On days 3 and 7, half of the culture medium was replaced with fresh IL-2-containing medium. Unless noted otherwise, every peptide stimulation condition was cultured in triplicate wells. Using Ficoll-Paque Plus gradient centrifugation, PBMC were separated from whole blood and then either used fresh or cryopreserved at -140C. Overlapping peptide pools spanned the spike proteins of SARS-CoV-2 and the common cold coronaviruses HCoV-NL63, HCoV-OC43 and HCoV-229E. The QIAamp micro DNA kit was used to extract genomic DNA from the cultured CD4+ T cells.

CDR1 and CDR2 were assigned from the germline V gene as MGHRA and YSYEKL. Including cysteine and phenylalanine, the CDR3 has 17 amino acids. Left in the record is the CDR3 DNA by itself, 51 bases read in frame from the first base. V is shortened by 5 bases, J by 0 bases, and the region joining them spans 14 bases. The sample comes from a study of vaccination effects on CD4 cells after COVID-19 (dated by TCRdb to between 2021 and 2022). Study-level background: Two doses of either the BNT162b2 or the mRNA-1273 mRNA SARS-CoV-2 vaccine were administered to participants. In both COVID-19 convalescent patients and infection-naive vaccine recipients, the study compared SARS-CoV-2 spike-specific CD4+ TCR repertoires from before mRNA vaccination with those from after it. The full study included 10 to 11 COVID-19 convalescent patients and several SARS-CoV-2-naive healthy vaccine recipients. Cultures from other donors in the study were sequenced with the Oncomine TCR Beta short-read assay on an Illumina iSeq 100.

What the authors observed across the whole study: Only a small number of convalescent patients were included, and no early post-infection timepoints were available, which limited the study. Among healthy vaccine recipients, nearly all vaccine-induced clones were SARS-CoV-2 mono-reactive, and just 1 of 255 was cross-reactive with common cold coronaviruses. Clones induced by infection and clones induced by vaccination both contracted markedly at late timepoints after vaccination, which fits with T cell responses waning over time.

The library was prepared using the immunoSEQ multiplex PCR assay. DNA from the cultured, isolated CD4+ T cells was subjected to TCR beta CDR3 sequencing. In the original analysis: Non-productive TCR sequences were removed and reads were trimmed to the CDR3 region, keeping CDR3s of at least 7 amino acids. Antigen-specific clonotypes were identified with the MANAFEST web app by comparing expansion in peptide wells against reference cultures. For clones to be considered positive, expansion at FDR<0.05 versus reference and all other wells, an odds ratio above 5, and a frequency above 0.1% in two replicate wells were required. A clonotype was defined as cross-reactive if the clonotype was significantly expanded both in SARS-CoV-2 spike wells and in at least one common cold coronavirus spike condition. CDR3 similarity was assessed by Levenshtein distance using the stringdist R package, and unrooted trees were constructed with ape in R 3.6.1. In its TCRdb copy, this immuneACCESS table keeps in-frame sequences only and misses some clones. Where compared with another copy, unresolved V genes explain less than half of these, and the others have no known cause. That table furnishes V, J and clone size, whereas the DNA furnished D and trimming. The sample has tens of thousands of clones on record, about 72% of them singletons. The top ten constitute roughly 3.1% of the sample.

The TCR comes from a human donor who received a COVID-19 vaccine. This material consisted of CD4+ T cells from PBMCs cultured with HCoV-NL63 spike peptides, taken before COVID-19 vaccination. Per the publication, the cell subset or site label means: HCoV-NL63 spike overlapping peptide pool stimulation. The chain uses TRBV4-1 and TRBJ2-6; the D gene is perhaps TRBD1, on 5 matching bases. DNA sequence: TGCGCCAGCAGCATAGGCCGACAGTCCTCTGGGGCCAACGTCCTGACTTTC. Its product reads: CASSIGRQSSGANVLTF.